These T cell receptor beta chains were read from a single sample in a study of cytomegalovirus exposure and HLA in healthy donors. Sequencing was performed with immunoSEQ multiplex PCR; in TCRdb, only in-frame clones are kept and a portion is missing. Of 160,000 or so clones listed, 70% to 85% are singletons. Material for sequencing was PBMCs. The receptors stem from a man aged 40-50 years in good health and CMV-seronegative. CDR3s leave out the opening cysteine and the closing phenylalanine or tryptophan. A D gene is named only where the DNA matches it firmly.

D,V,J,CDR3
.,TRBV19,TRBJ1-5,ASRLGDRQRYQPQH
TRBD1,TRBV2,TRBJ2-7,ATNRGPNEQY
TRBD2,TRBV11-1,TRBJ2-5,ASSKRLAGADGDQY
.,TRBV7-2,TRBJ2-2,ASSLGANTGELF
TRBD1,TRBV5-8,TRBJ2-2,ASGTGDHTGELF
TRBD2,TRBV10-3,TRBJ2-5,AISDDRTSGGVETQY
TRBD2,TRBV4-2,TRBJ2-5,ASSQFWQTSGRGGGSETQY
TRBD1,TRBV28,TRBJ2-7,ASSSRDRSYEQY
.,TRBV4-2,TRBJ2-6,ASSQDPRGGANGLT
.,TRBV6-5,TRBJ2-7,ASSYPYGNSYEQY
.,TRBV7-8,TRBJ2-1,ASSLGGAQGDEQF
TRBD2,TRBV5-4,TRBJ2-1,ASSGTSGRRDNEQF
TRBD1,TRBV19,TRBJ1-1,ASKGQGNTEAF
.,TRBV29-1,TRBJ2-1,SVRGGASTYNEQF
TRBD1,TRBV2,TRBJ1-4,ASSSGQGEKLF
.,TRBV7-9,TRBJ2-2,ASSTLSLANTGELF
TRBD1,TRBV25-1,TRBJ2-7,ASSRGTGPYEQY
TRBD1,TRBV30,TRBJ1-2,AWSVSQGIYGYT
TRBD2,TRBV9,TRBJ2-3,ASSVEGGSWHTDTQY
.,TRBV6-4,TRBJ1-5,ASSGGPQSSNQPQH
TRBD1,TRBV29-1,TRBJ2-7,SVRGQGHEQY
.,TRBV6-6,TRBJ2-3,ASSPRGSTDTQY
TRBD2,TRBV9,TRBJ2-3,ASSVSGGTSTDTQY
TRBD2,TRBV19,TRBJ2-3,ASSAVAGAYTDTQY
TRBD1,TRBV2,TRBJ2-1,ASRTGGLDNEQF
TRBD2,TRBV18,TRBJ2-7,ASSGTSGRTYEQY
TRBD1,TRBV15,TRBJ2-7,ATSRLPGQGSYEQY
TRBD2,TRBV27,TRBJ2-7,ASSPLLAGGPYEQY
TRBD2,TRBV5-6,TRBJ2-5,ASSLTSSGSGKTQY
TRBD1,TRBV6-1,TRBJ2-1,ASDRGLREQF
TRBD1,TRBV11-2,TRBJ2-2,ASSGIPGTGGPGELF
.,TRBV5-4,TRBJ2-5,ASSLGLGEETQY
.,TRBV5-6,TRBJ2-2,ASSFGTGELF
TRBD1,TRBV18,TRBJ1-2,ASSPSTGGQGYT
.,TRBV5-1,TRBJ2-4,ASSLRGGTAVKNSQY
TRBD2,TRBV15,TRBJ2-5,ATSLGTSGGETQY
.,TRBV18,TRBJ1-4,ASSPRQGGGSTNEKLF
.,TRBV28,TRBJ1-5,ASSLLGGGQPQH
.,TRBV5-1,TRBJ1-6,ASSSGYSPLH
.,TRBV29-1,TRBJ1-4,SVGTLGHEKLF
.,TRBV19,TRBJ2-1,ASSFRGDNNEQF
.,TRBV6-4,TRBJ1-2,ASSGRAGYT